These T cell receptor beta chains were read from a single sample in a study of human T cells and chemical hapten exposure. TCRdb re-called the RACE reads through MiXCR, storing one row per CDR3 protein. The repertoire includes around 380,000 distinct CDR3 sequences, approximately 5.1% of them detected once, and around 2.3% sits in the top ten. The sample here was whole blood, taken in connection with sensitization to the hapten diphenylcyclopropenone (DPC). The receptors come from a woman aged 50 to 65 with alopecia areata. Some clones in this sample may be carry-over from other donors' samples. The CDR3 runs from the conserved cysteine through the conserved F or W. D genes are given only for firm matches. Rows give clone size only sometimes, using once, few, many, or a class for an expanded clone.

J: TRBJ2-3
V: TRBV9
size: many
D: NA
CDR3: CASSVGSSADTQYF
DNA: TGTGCCAGCAGCGTAGGATCCTCCGCAGATACGCAGTATTTT

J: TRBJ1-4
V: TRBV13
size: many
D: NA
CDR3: CASSSSAMGGTNEKLFF
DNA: TGTGCCAGCAGCTCCTCCGCTATGGGAGGAACTAATGAAAAACTGTTTTTT

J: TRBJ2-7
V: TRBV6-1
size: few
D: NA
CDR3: CASSEGTGSFYEQYF
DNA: TGTGCCAGCAGTGAAGGGACGGGTTCTTTCTACGAGCAGTACTTC

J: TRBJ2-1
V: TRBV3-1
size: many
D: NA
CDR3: CASSQGRPLGYEQFF
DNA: TGTGCCAGCAGCCAGGGAAGACCCCTCGGGTATGAGCAGTTCTTC

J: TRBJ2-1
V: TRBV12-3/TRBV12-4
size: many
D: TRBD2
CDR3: CASRRLAGNNEQFF
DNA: TGTGCCAGCAGAAGACTAGCGGGGAACAATGAGCAGTTCTTC

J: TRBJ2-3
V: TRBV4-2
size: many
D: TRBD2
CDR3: CASTVTSGSTDTQYF
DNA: TGTGCCAGCACCGTGACTAGCGGGAGCACAGATACGCAGTATTTT

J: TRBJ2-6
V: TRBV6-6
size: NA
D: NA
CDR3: CASSYPGRRSSGANVLTF
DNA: TGTGCCAGCAGTTATCCCGGCCGGAGGAGCTCTGGGGCCAACGTCCTGACTTTC

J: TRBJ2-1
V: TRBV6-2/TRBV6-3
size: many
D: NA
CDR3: CASKDRVASGSYNEQFF
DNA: TGTGCCAGCAAGGACAGGGTAGCTAGCGGCTCCTACAATGAGCAGTTCTTC

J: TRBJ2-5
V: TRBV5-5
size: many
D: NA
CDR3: CASSLEMGPPQETQYF
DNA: TGTGCCAGCAGCTTGGAAATGGGGCCCCCGCAAGAGACCCAGTACTTC

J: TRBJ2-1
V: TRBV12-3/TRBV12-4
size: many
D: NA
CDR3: CASSRLGGYNEQFF
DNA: TGTGCCAGCAGCCGCCTAGGGGGCTACAATGAGCAGTTCTTC

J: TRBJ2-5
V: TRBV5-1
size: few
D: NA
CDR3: CASGGGGKETQYF
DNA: TGCGCCAGCGGAGGGGGGGGAAAAGAGACCCAGTACTTC

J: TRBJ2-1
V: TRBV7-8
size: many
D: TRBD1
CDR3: CASSLTGTGGYNEQFF
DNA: TGTGCCAGCAGCTTAACCGGGACAGGGGGTTACAATGAGCAGTTCTTC

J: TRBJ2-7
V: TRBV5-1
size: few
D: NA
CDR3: CASSPEVGDEQYF
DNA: TGCGCCAGCAGTCCGGAGGTAGGCGACGAGCAGTACTTC

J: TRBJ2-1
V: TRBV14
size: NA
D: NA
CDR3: CASSPLGGASYNEQFF
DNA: TGTGCCAGCAGCCCCCTAGGGGGGGCCTCCTACAATGAGCAGTTCTTC

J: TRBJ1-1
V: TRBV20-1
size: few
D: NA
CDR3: CRPDRTNEAFF
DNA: TGCAGACCCGACAGGACCAATGAAGCTTTCTTT

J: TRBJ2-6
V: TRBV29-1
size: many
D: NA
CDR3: CSVKTGTGANVLTF
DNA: TGCAGCGTTAAAACAGGGACCGGGGCCAACGTCCTGACTTTC

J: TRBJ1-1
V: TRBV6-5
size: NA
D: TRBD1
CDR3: CASRPYRGGDTEAFF
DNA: TGTGCCAGCAGACCATACAGGGGCGGCGACACTGAAGCTTTCTTT

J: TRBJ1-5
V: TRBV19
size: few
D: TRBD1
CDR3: CASSTRTGSFQPQHF
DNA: TGTGCCAGTAGTACTAGGACAGGGAGCTTTCAGCCCCAGCATTTT

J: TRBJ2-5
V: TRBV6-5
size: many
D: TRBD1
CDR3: CASSYFGTEQETQYF
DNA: TGTGCCAGCAGTTACTTCGGGACAGAACAAGAGACCCAGTACTTC

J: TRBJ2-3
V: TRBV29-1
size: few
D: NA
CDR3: CSVVTDTQYF
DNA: TGCAGCGTTGTCACAGATACGCAGTATTTT

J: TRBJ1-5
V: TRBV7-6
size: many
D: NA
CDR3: CASSLFSGNQPQHF
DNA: TGTGCCAGCAGCTTATTCTCTGGGAATCAGCCCCAGCATTTT

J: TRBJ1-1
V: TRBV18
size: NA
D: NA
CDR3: CASSRGKEGRGTEAFF
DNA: TGTGCCAGCTCACGAGGCAAGGAGGGGCGCGGCACTGAAGCTTTCTTT

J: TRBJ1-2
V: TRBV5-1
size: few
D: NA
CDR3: CASSLAGSSGGYTF
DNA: TGCGCCAGCAGCTTGGCAGGCTCATCGGGTGGCTACACCTTC

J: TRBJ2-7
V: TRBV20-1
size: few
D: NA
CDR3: CSARFPTSNHEQYF
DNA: TGCAGTGCTAGATTCCCCACTAGCAATCACGAGCAGTACTTC

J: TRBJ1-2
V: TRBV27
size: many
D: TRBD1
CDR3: CASSWTGGNGYTF
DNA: TGTGCCAGCAGTTGGACAGGGGGGAATGGCTACACCTTC

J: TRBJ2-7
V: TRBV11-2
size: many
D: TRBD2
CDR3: CASSLVAGGSSYEQYF
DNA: TGTGCCAGCAGCTTAGTCGCGGGAGGCAGCTCCTACGAGCAGTACTTC

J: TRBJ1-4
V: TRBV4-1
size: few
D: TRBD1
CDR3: CASSQTGQGLRKLFF
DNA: TGCGCCAGCAGCCAAACGGGACAGGGTCTGAGGAAACTGTTTTTT

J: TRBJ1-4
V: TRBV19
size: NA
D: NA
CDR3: CASTRDLEKLFF
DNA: TGTGCCAGTACCAGGGATCTTGAAAAACTGTTTTTT

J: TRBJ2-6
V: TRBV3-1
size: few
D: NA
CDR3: CASSQDIGANVLTF
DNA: TGTGCCAGCAGCCAAGATATTGGGGCCAACGTCCTGACTTTC

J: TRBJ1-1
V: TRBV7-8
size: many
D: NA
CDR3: CASSPVAGRTEAFF
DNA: TGTGCCAGCAGCCCAGTCGCAGGGCGCACTGAAGCTTTCTTT

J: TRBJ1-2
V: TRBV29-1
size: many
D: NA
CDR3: CSVVEGEYGYTF
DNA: TGCAGCGTTGTCGAGGGGGAATATGGCTACACCTTC

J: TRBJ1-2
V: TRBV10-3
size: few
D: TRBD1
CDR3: CAISELWGQGYGYTF
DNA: TGTGCCATCAGTGAATTATGGGGACAGGGCTATGGCTACACCTTC

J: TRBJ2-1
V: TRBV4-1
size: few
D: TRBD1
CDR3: CASSQATGVGEQFF
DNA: TGCGCCAGCAGCCAAGCGACAGGGGTTGGTGAGCAGTTCTTC

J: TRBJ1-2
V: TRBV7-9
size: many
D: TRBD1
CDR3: CASSPPPTGGNYGYTF
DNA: TGTGCCAGCAGCCCCCCCCCGACAGGGGGCAACTATGGCTACACCTTC

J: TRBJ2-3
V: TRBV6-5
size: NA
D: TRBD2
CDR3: CASSFSAGVTTDTQYF
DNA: TGTGCCAGCAGTTTTTCGGCGGGAGTAACCACAGATACGCAGTATTTT

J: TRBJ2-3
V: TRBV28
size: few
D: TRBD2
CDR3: CASGAGGGGDTQYF
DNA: TGTGCCTCCGGGGCGGGAGGAGGGGGAGATACGCAGTATTTT

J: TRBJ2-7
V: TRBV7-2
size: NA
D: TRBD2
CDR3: CASSLRVAGSPREQYF
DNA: TGTGCCAGCAGCCTAAGGGTAGCGGGTTCACCGAGGGAGCAGTACTTC

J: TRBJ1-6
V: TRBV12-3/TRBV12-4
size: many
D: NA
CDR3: CASSLAGNEANSPLHF
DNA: TGTGCCAGCAGTTTAGCAGGGAACGAAGCTAATTCACCCCTCCACTTT

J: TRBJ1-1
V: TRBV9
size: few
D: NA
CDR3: CASSVGNSPNTEAFF
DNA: TGTGCCAGCAGCGTAGGGAACAGCCCGAACACTGAAGCTTTCTTT

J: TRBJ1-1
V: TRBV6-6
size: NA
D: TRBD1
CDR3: CASSLPDREAFF
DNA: TGTGCCAGCAGTCTCCCGGACAGGGAGGCTTTCTTT

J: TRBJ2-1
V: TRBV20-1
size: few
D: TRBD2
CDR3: CSATASGRSGNEQFF
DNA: TGCAGTGCAACAGCTAGCGGGAGAAGTGGTAATGAGCAGTTCTTC

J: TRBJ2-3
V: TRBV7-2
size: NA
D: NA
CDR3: CASSLALPMGTDTQYF
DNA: TGTGCCAGCAGCTTAGCCCTTCCAATGGGCACAGATACGCAGTATTTT

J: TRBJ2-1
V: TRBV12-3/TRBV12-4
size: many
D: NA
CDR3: CASSFTPSGNEQFF
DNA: TGTGCCAGCAGTTTTACCCCGAGCGGCAATGAGCAGTTCTTC

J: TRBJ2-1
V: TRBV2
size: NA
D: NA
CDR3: CASSFQLSSYNEQFF
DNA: TGTGCCAGCAGTTTTCAGCTAAGCTCCTACAATGAGCAGTTCTTC

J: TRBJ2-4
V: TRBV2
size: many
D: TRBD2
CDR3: CASSLLAGGGKNIQYF
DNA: TGTGCCAGCAGTTTACTAGCGGGGGGAGGCAAAAACATTCAGTACTTC

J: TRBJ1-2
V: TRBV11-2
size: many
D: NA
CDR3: CASSLLMTYGYTF
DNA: TGTGCCAGCAGCCTACTGATGACCTATGGCTACACCTTC

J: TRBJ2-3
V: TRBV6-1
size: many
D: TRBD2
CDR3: CASGGRSTDTQYF
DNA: TGTGCCAGCGGCGGGAGGAGCACAGATACGCAGTATTTT

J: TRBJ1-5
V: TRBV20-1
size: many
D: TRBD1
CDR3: CSATPPGTATFSNQPQHF
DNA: TGCAGTGCTACGCCCCCCGGGACAGCCACTTTTAGCAATCAGCCCCAGCATTTT